This T cell receptor beta chain is drawn from a study of OX40 agonist ivuxolimab in advanced cancers. Study details: Patients received ivuxolimab, an agonistic anti-OX40 (CD134) antibody. Aged roughly 23 to 90 with a mean of 60 years, they were about 78% male.

Produced via immunoSEQ multiplex PCR; TCRdb's table is partial and in-frame only. The sample lists tens of thousands of clones; roughly 89% were seen once. Study findings and constraints: Nonresponders included some who also had low normalized T-cell clonal expansion.

Blood sampling took place at baseline, cycle 4 day 1, and cycle 7 day 1. Of note for this clone: Its antigen is still unknown.

This sequence originates from an adult with an advanced solid tumor such as melanoma, head and neck, liver or kidney cancer. The starting material was CD4+ or CD8+ T cells sorted from blood, obtained in a trial of the OX40 agonist ivuxolimab.

Written as DNA, the CDR3 is TGTGCCAGCAGCTTGGGGGCAATAGTACCAGAGACCCAGTACTTC. It translates to CASSLGAIVPETQYF. The chain combines TRBV5-6 with TRBJ2-5, with D unclear. CDR3 size: 15 residues. The V and J ends lost 0 bases and 4 bases respectively, with 13 bases between them. In germline, CDR1 is SGHDT, CDR2 YYEEEE. The variable domain in full, completed from reference TRBV5-6 and TRBJ2-5, reads DAGVTQSPTHLIKTRGQQVTLRCSPKSGHDTVSWYQQALGQGPQFIFQYYEEEERQRGNFPDRFSGHQFPNYSSELNVNALLLGDSALYLCASSLGAIVPETQYFGPGTRLLVL.